This TCR beta chain was sequenced in a study of T cells in Graves' hyperthyroidism and ophthalmopathy. Broader study findings: The model's output predicted ophthalmopathy at a median of 6.5 months prior to onset. Ophthalmopathy cases were set apart from stable hyperthyroidism by a 13 V-J model.

In germline, CDR1 is SEHNR, CDR2 FQNEAQ (reference sequence). The CDR3 contains 16 residues. J was trimmed by 4 bases and V by 6 bases; bases with no gene match: 6. This clonotype was seen at least ten times. The target antigen is unknown. Orbital computed tomography, thyroid ultrasound, serum thyroxine and TRAb, and clinical symptoms together informed the diagnoses. Ahead of any ophthalmopathy symptoms, the blood sample was obtained at the first diagnosis of hyperthyroidism. It was RNA transcripts that yielded the amplified TCR beta CDR3 regions. The HTBI set primed first-round TCR CDR3 RT-PCR. A single record per CDR3 protein comes from TCRdb applying MiXCR to the multiplex PCR reads. The sample has about 380,000 distinct CDR3 sequences, approximately 12% seen once.

The clonotype comes from a young man with Graves' hyperthyroidism that later progressed to Graves' ophthalmopathy. The chain links TRBV7-9 to TRBJ2-2, with 12 bases aligning to TRBD2. Sequencing was done on a sample of blood. CDR3 nucleotides: TGTGCCAGCAGTCGGACTAGCGGGGCTGGCACCGGGGAGCTGTTTTTT. Residues: CASSRTSGAGTGELFF.